This T cell receptor (beta chain) was sequenced in a study of cytomegalovirus exposure and HLA in healthy donors. Study background: As an earlier analysis found, 150 million to 200 million T cells yielded around 110 million unique TCR beta sequences. Assignment to the Caucasian-associated ancestry cluster applied to approximately 80% of the approximately 420 genotyped donors.

There are a few counts of this clone. The antigen remains undetermined. Trimming removed 0 bases at V and 1 base at J, with 12 bases between. The CDR3 spans 16 residues. Germline V gene lookup returns CDR1 LNHNV and CDR2 YYDKDF (reference sequence). Points from the study as a whole: Sequence variants that were highly shared formed a cluster that was likely a sequencing artifact. Compared with the roughly 700-donor mean, an Asian-associated ancestry cluster reportedly had fewer N-insertions, according to a later analysis.

Primers: 60 Vbeta forward and 13 Jbeta reverse. Generated by immunoSEQ multiplex PCR, the TCRdb table keeps only in-frame clones and is missing some. The table lists roughly 70,000 clones, around 80% of them singletons. This sequence was found in a middle-aged man in good health and CMV-seronegative. The V gene is TRBV15, the J gene TRBJ1-1; D unclear. The source material was PBMCs. The CDR3 is CATSRDEAGSNTEAFF. Here the CDR3 DNA reads TGTGCCACCAGCAGAGATGAGGCCGGATCGAACACTGAAGCTTTCTTT.